The 19 T cell receptor beta chains in this list originate from one sample, sequenced in a study of regulatory T cells in long-lasting Graves disease. Researchers made TCR beta libraries by using iRepertoire HTBI primers and running Arm-PCR on CDR3 regions. TCRdb re-called the multiplex PCR reads with MiXCR, one entry per CDR3 protein. Of about 440,000 distinct CDR3 sequences in the sample, under 15% were seen once. Specified time point: newly diagnosed GD, antithyroid drugs for less than 3 months. Preparation of the TCR library used RNA extracted from PBMCs. A further study also used this sample, focusing on T cells in Graves' hyperthyroidism and ophthalmopathy.

The input for sequencing was peripheral blood mononuclear cells (PBMCs), taken at new diagnosis, from a patient treated with antithyroid drugs. The receptors shown here come from a woman in her 30s with Graves disease.

This clonotype was counted ten times or more. The chain joins TRBV28 to TRBJ2-3; D possibly corresponds to TRBD2 (6 bases). Germline CDR1 is MDHEN and CDR2 is SYDVKM. The CDR3 is 14 amino acids. V lost 5 bases and J lost 2, with 11 bases in between. The DNA for the CDR3 is TGTGCCAGCAGTCACGGACTATTCACAGATACGCAGTATTTT. Protein product: CASSHGLFTDTQYF. Looking up the rest from reference TRBV28 and TRBJ2-3 gives the full variable domain: DVKVTQSSRYLVKRTGEKVFLECVQDMDHENMFWYRQDPGLGLRLIYFSYDVKMKEKGDIPEGYSVSREKKERFSLILESASTNQTSMYLCASSHGLFTDTQYFGPGTRLTVL.

This chain uses TRBV28 with TRBJ2-4; D is unresolved. The CDR3 runs to 16 residues. V lost 5 bases and J lost 7, with 21 bases in between. Germline assignment: CDR1 MDHEN and CDR2 SYDVKM. This CDR3 reads CASSLPSTQPGNIQYF. In DNA form, the CDR3 reads TGTGCCAGCAGTCTCCCATCGACACAGCCCGGGAACATTCAGTACTTC.

This clonotype appeared many times. The chain links TRBV9 to TRBJ1-1; TRBD1 aligns across 8 bases. Germline values: CDR1 SGDLS, CDR2 YYNGEE. The CDR3 has 14 residues. The V and J ends lost 2 bases and 1 base, in that order; junction bases with no gene match: 1. This chain's CDR3 is CASSVGTGNTEAFF. In nucleotides, the CDR3 is TGTGCCAGCAGCGTTGGGACAGGGAACACTGAAGCTTTCTTT.

This clonotype has a count of ten or more. This sequence joins TRBV28 and TRBJ2-1; 7 nucleotides agree with TRBD2. The CDR3 loop spans 15 amino acids. Germline values: CDR1 MDHEN, CDR2 SYDVKM. The V segment lost 5 bases and the J segment 5 bases; nucleotides outside the gene matches: 9. The CDR3, as DNA: TGTGCCAGCAGTATCCGAGCGGGGTCGCACAATGAGCAGTTCTTC. Translated, it gives CASSIRAGSHNEQFF.

This clonotype was detected ten times or more. V gene TRBV10-3 combines with J gene TRBJ2-1; tentative D call: TRBD2 (5 bases). The CDR3 runs to 14 residues. V was pared by 0 bases and J by 8 bases, with 11 bases between. Per the germline V gene, CDR1 is ENHRY and CDR2 is SYGVKD. The CDR3 sequence is CAISESNTRDEQFF. The CDR3 bases are TGTGCCATCAGTGAGTCGAACACTAGAGATGAGCAGTTCTTC.

The gene calls are TRBV4-1 and TRBJ2-1, with 9 bases matching TRBD1. V lost 1 base to trimming and J lost 5 bases; unmatched junction nucleotides: 3. Germline values: CDR1 MGHRA, CDR2 YSYEKL. The CDR3 has 15 residues. As DNA, the CDR3 is TGCGCCAGCAGCCAAGTCGGGACAGGGCACAATGAGCAGTTCTTC. Translating it yields CASSQVGTGHNEQFF.

This clonotype occurred many times. The chain uses TRBV20-1 and TRBJ1-2; 11 bases are a match to TRBD1. Germline CDR1 is DFQATT and CDR2 is SNEGSKA (reference sequence). V was clipped by 6 bases and J by 7 bases; unmatched bases: 4. The CDR3 is made up of 12 amino acids. In DNA, the CDR3 is TGCAGTGCCCGGGACAGGGGGTTTGGCTACACCTTC. It is translated as CSARDRGFGYTF.

This clonotype was counted ten times or more. The chain has TRBV20-1 and TRBJ2-3, with D possibly TRBD2 on 6 matching bases. This CDR3 has 14 amino acids. Trimming removed 3 bases at V and 6 bases at J, with 16 bases between. Germline CDR1 is DFQATT and CDR2 is SNEGSKA (reference sequence). CDR3 in DNA: TGCAGTGCTAGTATCCCCGGGAGAGAGGATACGCAGTATTTT. It encodes CSASIPGREDTQYF.

Ten or more counts support this clonotype. This chain links TRBV10-2 with TRBJ1-2, with D maybe TRBD1 (6 bases). There are 17 residues in the CDR3. Trimming removed 0 bases at V and 4 bases at J, with 18 bases between. The germline gives CDR1 WSHSY, CDR2 SAAADI. CDR3 sequence: CASSESKWGRSPYGYTF. As DNA, the CDR3 is TGCGCCAGCAGTGAGTCAAAATGGGGGCGCAGTCCCTATGGCTACACCTTC.

About this clonotype: At one boundary the junction diverges from the germline segment, which might be a read error. V is TRBV6-2 or TRBV6-3 and J is TRBJ2-2; 9 nucleotides line up with TRBD1. The germline V gene encodes CDR1 MNHEY and CDR2 SVGEGT. This CDR3 region has 14 residues. CDR3 protein: CASPRTGDTGGLFF. The CDR3 region has the DNA TGTGCCAGCCCTCGGACAGGGGACACCGGGGGGCTGTTTTTT.

There are many counts of this clonotype. V is TRBV2 and J is TRBJ2-7, with 10 bases that match TRBD1. Germline loops: CDR1 SNHLY, CDR2 FYNNEI. The CDR3 spans 15 residues. Trimming removed 6 bases from V and 2 bases from J; junction bases left unmatched: 7. CDR3 region: CASRRDRGETYEQYF. The CDR3 coding sequence is TGTGCCAGCAGGAGGGACAGGGGCGAAACCTACGAGCAGTACTTC.

This clonotype was recorded at least ten times. V is TRBV28 and J is TRBJ2-5, with no clear D. The CDR3 covers 16 residues. Looked up from germline, CDR1 is MDHEN and CDR2 is SYDVKM. V was trimmed by 2 bases and J by 0 bases, leaving 13 bases between them. CDR3 protein: CASSLTGVTYQETQYF. The CDR3, as DNA: TGTGCCAGCAGTTTAACGGGCGTCACGTACCAAGAGACCCAGTACTTC.

This clonotype has a count of ten or more. The rearrangement uses TRBV27 and TRBJ1-1; 7 bases line up with TRBD1. Unmatched junction bases numbered 6, after V lost 2 bases and J lost 3 bases. The CDR3 is 15 residues long. Germline V gene sequence: CDR1 MNHEY, CDR2 SMNVEV (reference sequence). The CDR3 DNA reads as TGTGCCAGCAGTTTAACAGGGGAGGGTGACACTGAAGCTTTCTTT. It translates to CASSLTGEGDTEAFF.

This chain uses TRBV28 with TRBJ1-6; 12 positions match TRBD1. This CDR3 region has 17 residues. V gave up 4 bases and J gave up 6 bases; unmatched junction bases: 7. Germline loops: CDR1 MDHEN, CDR2 SYDVKM. The CDR3 region is CASSSWDRGHGNSPLHF. The CDR3 region has the DNA TGTGCCAGCAGTTCCTGGGACAGGGGGCATGGTAATTCACCCCTCCACTTT.

This clonotype was detected only a few times. The chain uses TRBV4-2 and TRBJ2-4; D ambiguous. CDR3 length: 17 amino acids. V was clipped by 4 bases and J by 0 bases, with 16 bases between them. Germline CDR1 and CDR2: LGHNA and YNFKEQ. Here the CDR3 DNA reads TGTGCCAGCAGCCGAGAACGGGCGAGCCTAGCCAAAAACATTCAGTACTTC. Translating it yields CASSRERASLAKNIQYF.

The gene calls are TRBV6-1 and TRBJ1-5; 10 bases are a match to TRBD1. Trimming removed 6 bases from V and 7 bases from J; junction bases left unmatched: 9. This CDR3 spans 15 amino acids. Looked up from germline, CDR1 is MNHNS and CDR2 is SASEGT. CDR3 bases: TGTGCCAGCAGCTCTTTCGGGACAGGGGACCAGCCCCAGCATTTT. This encodes CASSSFGTGDQPQHF.

This clonotype appeared a few times. The rearrangement links TRBV7-9 to TRBJ2-5; possible D gene TRBD1, 5 bases. CDR1 SEHNR and CDR2 FQNEAQ come from the germline V gene (reference sequence). There are 14 residues in the CDR3. V dropped 2 bases and J dropped 2 bases, with 9 bases sitting between them. The DNA of the CDR3 is TGTGCCAGCAGCTTATTAACAGGACAAGAGACCCAGTACTTC. As protein: CASSLLTGQETQYF.

This clonotype was detected many times. J is TRBJ2-7 and V is TRBV6-1; 7 bases are a match to TRBD1. Germline values: CDR1 MNHNS, CDR2 SASEGT. CDR3 size: 15 residues. V lost 0 bases, J lost 3 bases, and 5 bases stayed unmatched. The CDR3 DNA reads as TGTGCCAGCAGTGAAGCTCCGGGACAGATCTACGAGCAGTACTTC. It translates to CASSEAPGQIYEQYF.

This clonotype was seen a few times. CDR3 sequence (DNA): TGTGCCAGCAGCTCTGGACAGGTCCGAGCCTACGAGCAGTACTTC. Its protein is CASSSGQVRAYEQYF. The chain links TRBV12-3 or TRBV12-4 to TRBJ2-7; 7 bases line up with TRBD1. J gave up 2 bases and V 6 bases, and 10 bases lay outside the gene matches. CDR3 length equals 15 residues.